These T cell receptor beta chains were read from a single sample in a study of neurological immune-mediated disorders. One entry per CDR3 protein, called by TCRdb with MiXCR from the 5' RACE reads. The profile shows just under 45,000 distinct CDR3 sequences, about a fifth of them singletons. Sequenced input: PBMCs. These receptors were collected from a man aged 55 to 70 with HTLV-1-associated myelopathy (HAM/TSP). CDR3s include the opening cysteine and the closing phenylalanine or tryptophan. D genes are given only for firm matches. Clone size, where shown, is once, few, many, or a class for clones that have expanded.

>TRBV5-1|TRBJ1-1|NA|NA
TGCGCCAGTAGCAACGACAGTGGCGGGACTGAAGCTTTCTTT
CASSNDSGGTEAFF
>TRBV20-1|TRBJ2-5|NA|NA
TGCAGTGCTAGAGGGGTCGGGCAAGAGACCCAGTACTTC
CSARGVGQETQYF
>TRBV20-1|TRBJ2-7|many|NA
TGCAGTGCTAGAGTACCCGAGGGGGGCTTTAGGGACGAGCAGTACTTC
CSARVPEGGFRDEQYF
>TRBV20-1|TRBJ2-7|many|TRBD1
TGCAGTGCTCGTGACAGGGGGGGAGTCTACGAGCAGTACTTC
CSARDRGGVYEQYF
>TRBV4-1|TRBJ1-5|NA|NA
TGCGCCAGCAGCCAAATCCGGGTCCGAGGATTTCAGCCCCAGCATTTT
CASSQIRVRGFQPQHF
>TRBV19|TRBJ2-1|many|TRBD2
TGTGCCAGTAGTATAGATCTCGGGACTAGCGGTCATTTTTACAATGAGCAGTTCTTC
CASSIDLGTSGHFYNEQFF
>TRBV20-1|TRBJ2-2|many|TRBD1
TGCAGTGCTAGAGATGGGACAGGGCTTAGCACCGGGGAGCTGTTTTTT
CSARDGTGLSTGELFF
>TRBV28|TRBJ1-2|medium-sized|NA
TGTGCCAGCAGTTTGAGTTTGGGGAATGGCTACACCTTC
CASSLSLGNGYTF
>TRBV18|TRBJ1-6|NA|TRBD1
TGTGCCAGCTCAGAGCCCAAGGAGGGACAGGAGGGGATCGCCCTCCACTTT
CASSEPKEGQEGIALHF
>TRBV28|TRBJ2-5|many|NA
TGTGCCAGCAGCCCCGCCTGGCCCCAAGAGACCCAGTACTTC
CASSPAWPQETQYF
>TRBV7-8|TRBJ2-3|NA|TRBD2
TGTGCCAGCAGTTCCGCTCTGGGGGAGGGTAGGAGTACGCAGTATTTT
CASSSALGEGRSTQYF
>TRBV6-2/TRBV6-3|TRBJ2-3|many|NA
TGTGCCAGCAGTCTTCGCAGGACAGATACGCAGTATTTT
CASSLRRTDTQYF
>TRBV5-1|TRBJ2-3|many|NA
TGCGCCAGCAGCTTACAGGATAGTGGTACAGATACGCAGTATTTT
CASSLQDSGTDTQYF
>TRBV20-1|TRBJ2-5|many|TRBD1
TGCAGTGCTAGAGATTTCCAGGGGGCCTTCCAAGAGACCCAGTACTTC
CSARDFQGAFQETQYF
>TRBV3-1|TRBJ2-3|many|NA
TGTGCCAGCAGCAGCGGACTGCAAATCGATACGCAGTATTTT
CASSSGLQIDTQYF
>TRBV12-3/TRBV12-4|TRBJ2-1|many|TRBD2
TGTGCCAGCAGTTCCCGACTAGCGGGAGGCCTCTACAATGAGCAGTTCTTC
CASSSRLAGGLYNEQFF
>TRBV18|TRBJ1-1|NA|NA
TGTGCCAGCTCTCCGAAGGCCAAGAACACTGAAGCTTTCTTT
CASSPKAKNTEAFF
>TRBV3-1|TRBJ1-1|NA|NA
TGTGCCAGCAGCCAAAGGGACCCGAACACTGAAGCTTTCTTT
CASSQRDPNTEAFF
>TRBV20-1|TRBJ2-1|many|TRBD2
TGCAGTGCTAGATCGACTAGCGGGGAATACAATGAGCAGTTCTTC
CSARSTSGEYNEQFF
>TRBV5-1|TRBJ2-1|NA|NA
TGCGCCAGCAGCTTGGTAGGTCAGTTGGGGAGCTCCTACAATGAGCAGTTCTTC
CASSLVGQLGSSYNEQFF
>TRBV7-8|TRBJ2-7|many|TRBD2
TGTGCCAGCAGCCTATCTCTCCGGCGGGAGGCCTTCTTC
CASSLSLRREAFF
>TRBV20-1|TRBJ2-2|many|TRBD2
TGCAGTGCTAGAGTTCGGGGGGGCGGGGAGCTGTTTTTT
CSARVRGGGELFF
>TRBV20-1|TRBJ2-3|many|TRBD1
TGCAGTGCTAGAGTTCACCCCAGGGGGCCCGACACAGATACGCAGTATTTT
CSARVHPRGPDTDTQYF
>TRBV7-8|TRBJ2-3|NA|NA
TGTGCCAGCAGCCTCGCCCCCCCAGATACGCAGTATTTT
CASSLAPPDTQYF
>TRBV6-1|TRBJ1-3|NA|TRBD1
TGTGCCAGCGGCCCTACAGGGGCTGGAAACACCATATATTTT
CASGPTGAGNTIYF
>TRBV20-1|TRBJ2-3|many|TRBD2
TGCAGTGGGGGTAGCGGGAGGTCAGATACGCAGTATTTT
CSGGSGRSDTQYF
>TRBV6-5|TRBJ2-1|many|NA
TGTGCCAGCAGTTACTCCTTGGGCAGTTACAATGAGCAGTTCTTC
CASSYSLGSYNEQFF
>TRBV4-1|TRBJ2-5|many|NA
TGCGCCAGCAGCGGTCGAACAGGAGCTGGGGAGACCCAGTACTTC
CASSGRTGAGETQYF
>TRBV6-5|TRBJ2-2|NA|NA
TGTGCCAGCAGTTACGTTACCGGGGAGCTGTTTTTT
CASSYVTGELFF
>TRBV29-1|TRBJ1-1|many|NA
TGCAGCGTTGCGGGCCCGGGCTGGGAGACTGAAGCTTTCTTT
CSVAGPGWETEAFF
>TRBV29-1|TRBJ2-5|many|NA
TGCAGCGTGTCGGACACCAAAAAGGGGTCCCAAGAGACCCAGTACTTC
CSVSDTKKGSQETQYF
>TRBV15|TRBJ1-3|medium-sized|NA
TGTGCCACCAGCAGAGATCCCAGGGGATACTCTGGAAACACCATATATTTT
CATSRDPRGYSGNTIYF
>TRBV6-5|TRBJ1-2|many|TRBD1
TGTGCCAGCAGTTACGTTCGGACAGGGGGCGGCTATGGCTACACCTTC
CASSYVRTGGGYGYTF